These 26 T cell receptor beta chains share one sample of origin, sequenced in a study of human T cells and chemical hapten exposure. In TCRdb, the RACE reads were re-called with MiXCR into one record per CDR3 protein. The sample has around 160,000 distinct CDR3 sequences, about 14% seen once; the top ten hold 1.7%. Time point indicated: patch test 1, 2 weeks after DPC sensitization. Described treatment: therapeutic diphenylcyclopropenone sensitization with weekly scalp DPC. The specimen was whole blood, collected in connection with sensitization to the hapten diphenylcyclopropenone (DPC). The receptors shown here come from a woman in her twenties or thirties with alopecia areata. Some clones in this sample may be carry-over from other donors' samples.

The J gene is TRBJ1-5, the V gene TRBV12-3 or TRBV12-4, with 9 nucleotides matching TRBD1. This CDR3 region has 15 residues. V shed 6 bases, J shed 4 bases, and the junction held 7 bases outside the gene matches. CDR3 sequence: CASSRDRAPNQPQHF. CDR3 bases: TGTGCCAGCAGCCGGGACAGGGCCCCAAATCAGCCCCAGCATTTT.

This clonotype has only a few counts. This chain connects TRBV20-1 to TRBJ2-7; D is possibly TRBD1 (5 bases). The length of the CDR3 is 15 residues. Germline CDR1 DFQATT, CDR2 SNEGSKA (reference sequence). Trimming left V 2 bases short and J 6 bases short, with 20 bases between. In nucleotides, the CDR3 is TGCAGTGCTAGACAAGGCCCCTATGACAGTTCCGAGCAGTACTTC. Protein sequence: CSARQGPYDSSEQYF.

This CDR3 reads CASKLPVPGSEAFF. The CDR3 DNA sequence: TGTGCCAGCAAGTTACCCGTTCCGGGTTCTGAAGCTTTCTTT. This sequence joins TRBV6-2 or TRBV6-3 and TRBJ1-1, with no clear D. Trimming shortened V by 7 bases and J by 6 bases, and 18 bases separated the two germline ends. The germline gives CDR1 MNHEY, CDR2 SVGEGT. The CDR3 consists of 14 residues.

This clonotype was seen a handful of times. The rearrangement joins TRBV6-5 to TRBJ1-5; D might be TRBD1 (6 bases). V shed 8 bases and J shed 0 bases, with 14 bases lying between them. In germline, CDR1 is MNHEY, CDR2 SVGAGI. This CDR3 contains 15 residues. Here the CDR3 reads CASGIQGNSNQPQHF. For the CDR3, the DNA is TGTGCCAGCGGAATTCAGGGGAATAGCAATCAGCCCCAGCATTTT.

In this sample, this clonotype turned up a few times. This chain uses TRBV10-2 with TRBJ2-5, with D perhaps matching TRBD2 (6 bases). Germline CDR1 reads WSHSY; CDR2 reads SAAADI. V was clipped by 8 bases and J by 9 bases, with 25 bases between them. CDR3 length: 15 amino acids. Here the CDR3 reads CASAGSLGPQGAQYF. In DNA form, the CDR3 reads TGCGCCAGCGCGGGGTCCTTAGGGCCCCAAGGAGCCCAGTACTTC.

This clonotype was detected only a few times. The gene calls are TRBV7-2 and TRBJ1-5, with TRBD1 matching over 7 bases. J was trimmed by 1 base and V by 0 bases; bases with no gene match: 0. The CDR3 extends over 15 amino acids. Germline assignment: CDR1 SGHTA and CDR2 FQGNSA. For the CDR3, the DNA is TGTGCCAGCAGCTTAGCCAGGGGGAGCAATCAGCCCCAGCATTTT. Its protein product is CASSLARGSNQPQHF.

This clonotype was picked up a small number of times. The rearrangement uses TRBV28 and TRBJ1-3; maybe TRBD1 (6 bases). There are 17 residues in the CDR3. V was cut by 4 bases and J by 0 bases, with 16 bases left in between. The germline gives CDR1 MDHEN, CDR2 SYDVKM. Here the CDR3 reads CASSSYQGFSSGNTIYF. The CDR3 DNA follows: TGTGCCAGCAGTTCCTACCAGGGGTTTAGCTCTGGAAACACCATATATTTT.

This clonotype came up once. The gene calls are TRBV29-1 and TRBJ2-5, with D perhaps matching TRBD2 (6 bases). In germline, CDR1 is SQVTM, CDR2 ANQGSEA. Trimming shortened V by 4 bases and J by 3 bases, and 9 bases separated the two germline ends. CDR3 size: 12 residues. The CDR3 region is CSVGVAEETQYF. DNA of the CDR3: TGCAGCGTTGGGGTAGCGGAAGAGACCCAGTACTTC.

This clonotype occurred a few times. The gene calls are TRBV6-5 and TRBJ2-3; D may be TRBD1 or TRBD2 (6 bases each). Deletions cut 3 bases from V and 2 bases from J, with 12 bases between. CDR3 length: 15 residues. Germline lookup yields CDR1 MNHEY and CDR2 SVGAGI. Here the CDR3 reads CASSYRPGATDTQYF. The CDR3 DNA is TGTGCCAGCAGTTATCGCCCGGGGGCCACAGATACGCAGTATTTT.

The table lists this clonotype with a few counts. The chain recombines TRBV12-3 or TRBV12-4 with TRBJ2-1; a possible D gene is TRBD1 (5 bases). Between the trimmed V and J ends, which lost 3 bases and 8 bases, there was a span of 17 bases. The CDR3 consists of 15 residues. CDR3 sequence reads: CASSFWGRFRDEQFF. The CDR3 DNA follows: TGTGCCAGCAGTTTCTGGGGCCGATTCAGGGATGAGCAGTTCTTC.

The V call is TRBV7-2, the J call TRBJ1-2, with a tentative D call TRBD1 (6 bases). The germline CDR1 and CDR2 sequences are SGHTA and FQGNSA. Trimming shortened V by 3 bases and J by 5 bases, and 10 bases separated the two germline ends. CDR3 length equals 13 residues. The chain's CDR3 is CASSFPGDYGYTF. CDR3 sequence (DNA): TGTGCCAGCAGCTTTCCAGGGGATTATGGCTACACCTTC. Together with reference TRBV7-2 and TRBJ1-2, the CDR3 gives the full variable domain: GAGVSQSPSNKVTEKGKDVELRCDPISGHTALYWYRQSLGQGLEFLIYFQGNSAPDKSGLPSDRFSAERTGGSVSTLTIQRTQQEDSAVYLCASSFPGDYGYTFGSGTRLTVV.

This chain connects TRBV6-2 or TRBV6-3 to TRBJ1-2; D unresolved. The germline V and J ends were trimmed by 8 bases and 2 bases, with 12 bases remaining between them. This CDR3 has 13 residues. Germline lookup yields CDR1 MNHEY and CDR2 SVGEGT. CDR3 sequence: CASCEDGNYGYTF. The CDR3, as DNA: TGTGCCAGCTGCGAGGACGGAAACTATGGCTACACCTTC.

The gene calls are TRBV20-1 and TRBJ1-5; D unclear. CDR1 and CDR2 from the germline V gene are DFQATT and SNEGSKA (reference sequence). CDR3 length: 11 residues. V lost 2 bases to trimming and J lost 4 bases, with 3 bases between them. The CDR3 DNA follows: TGCAGTGCTAGACTGAATCAGCCCCAGCATTTT. This sequence encodes CSARLNQPQHF.

V gene TRBV28 combines with J gene TRBJ1-2; TRBD1 is a possible D gene (6 bases). Germline V gives CDR1 MDHEN, CDR2 SYDVKM. The CDR3 has 13 residues. The V gene lost 3 bases and the J gene lost 10 bases, with 15 bases spanning the gap. The DNA of the CDR3 is TGTGCCAGCAGTTTTTTACAGGGAAGATTCTACACCTTC. It is translated as CASSFLQGRFYTF.

This clonotype was observed a handful of times. The chain links TRBV24-1 to TRBJ2-1, with 13 positions matching TRBD2. This CDR3 spans 15 amino acids. Germline V gene sequence: CDR1 KGHDR, CDR2 SFDVKD. Trimming cost V 10 bases and J 4 bases; bases outside gene matches: 6. CDR3 protein: CATGLAGSVYNEQFF. CDR3 bases: TGTGCCACGGGACTAGCGGGATCAGTGTACAATGAGCAGTTCTTC.

This clonotype was recorded at least ten times. As DNA, the CDR3 is TGTGCCAGCAGCCCCCCAGGGAAGACCAAAAACATTCAGTACTTC. This sequence encodes CASSPPGKTKNIQYF. The chain recombines TRBV7-2 with TRBJ2-4; TRBD1 is a possible D gene (5 bases). CDR1 SGHTA and CDR2 FQGNSA come from the germline V gene. The CDR3 totals 15 residues. V gave up 5 bases and J gave up 2 bases, with 13 bases separating them.

This clonotype has a count of ten or more. J is TRBJ2-7 and V is TRBV27; TRBD2 agrees at 8 bases. This CDR3 comprises 13 residues. Germline V gene sequence: CDR1 MNHEY, CDR2 SMNVEV (reference sequence). J gave up 6 bases and V 3 bases, and 4 bases lay outside the gene matches. The CDR3, as DNA: TGTGCCAGCAGTTTCGGGGGGGCCCGCGAGCAGTACTTC. Protein sequence: CASSFGGAREQYF.

The V and J genes are TRBV29-1 and TRBJ1-1; D remains ambiguous. Germline V CDR1 and CDR2: SQVTM, ANQGSEA. Deletions cut 6 bases from V and 1 base from J, with 3 bases between. The CDR3 has 10 residues. CDR3: CSVKNTEAFF. The CDR3 DNA is TGCAGCGTGAAGAACACTGAAGCTTTCTTT. The variable domain in full, with the rest retrieved from reference TRBV29-1 and TRBJ1-1, is SAVISQKPSRDICQRGTSLTIQCQVDSQVTMMFWYRQQPGQSLTLIATANQGSEATYESGFVIDKFPISRPNLTFSTLTVSNMSPEDSSIYLCSVKNTEAFFGQGTRLTVV.

The sample holds many counts of this clonotype. The chain couples TRBV5-1 to TRBJ2-7; possibly TRBD1 for D (6 bases). The CDR3 consists of 14 residues. Deletions cut 3 bases from V and 2 bases from J, with 12 bases between. CDR1 SGHRS and CDR2 YFSETQ come from the germline V gene. DNA of the CDR3: TGCGCCAGCAGCTCCGGGACACCCACCTACGAGCAGTACTTC. It encodes CASSSGTPTYEQYF.

The sample holds a few counts of this clonotype. The rearrangement links TRBV6-6 to TRBJ1-4; possible D gene TRBD1, 5 bases. V was cut by 5 bases and J by 4 bases, with 11 bases left in between. This CDR3 spans 14 amino acids. Germline CDR1 is MNHNY and CDR2 is SVGAGI (reference sequence). For the CDR3, the DNA is TGTGCCAGCAGTGGGGGACGGATTAATGAAAAACTGTTTTTT. Its protein product is CASSGGRINEKLFF.

This clonotype was observed a handful of times. The chain is built from TRBV20-1 and TRBJ2-1, with D possibly being TRBD1 (5 bases). The germline CDR1 and CDR2 sequences are DFQATT and SNEGSKA (reference sequence). The CDR3 contains 14 residues. The germline V and J ends were trimmed by 2 bases and 2 bases, with 10 bases remaining between them. As DNA, the CDR3 is TGCAGTGCTAGACGACAGTTAGCCTACAATGAGCAGTTCTTC. Translation gives CSARRQLAYNEQFF.

The chain joins TRBV5-1 to TRBJ1-1; a possible D gene is TRBD1 (5 bases). Germline V CDR1 and CDR2: SGHRS, YFSETQ. Trimming pared 4 bases from V and 8 bases from J, leaving 15 bases between. CDR3 length equals 13 residues. The CDR3 sequence: CASSRDSSGEAFF. The CDR3 nucleotides are TGCGCCAGCAGCCGTGACAGCTCTGGGGAAGCTTTCTTT.

The V call is TRBV10-3, the J call TRBJ2-4; 10 nucleotides agree with TRBD1. Germline V lookup: CDR1 ENHRY, CDR2 SYGVKD. The CDR3 is made up of 14 amino acids. The V gene end was trimmed by 4 bases and the J gene end by 5 bases; junction bases not matched to a gene: 2. The CDR3 bases are TGTGCCATCAGTGCGGGACAGGGGCAAAACATTCAGTACTTC. Its protein is CAISAGQGQNIQYF.

The J gene is TRBJ1-2, the V gene TRBV28; TRBD1 is a possible D gene (5 bases). The V end lost 3 bases, the J end lost 3 bases, and 5 bases lay between the germline ends. Germline values: CDR1 MDHEN, CDR2 SYDVKM. There are 12 residues in the CDR3. This CDR3 is CASSFRDYGYTF. CDR3 nucleotide sequence: TGTGCCAGCAGTTTCAGGGACTATGGCTACACCTTC.

This clonotype was found a few times. This chain connects TRBV29-1 to TRBJ1-2; tentative D call: TRBD1 (5 bases). The V and J ends lost 5 bases and 4 bases respectively, with 14 bases between them. This CDR3 has 13 amino acids. CDR1 is SQVTM and CDR2 is ANQGSEA in the germline V gene. The CDR3 DNA sequence: TGCAGCGTTCTGGTGGGGACGGCCTATGGCTACACCTTC. This gives the protein CSVLVGTAYGYTF.

This clonotype was recorded a few times. This chain links TRBV20-1 with TRBJ2-2; 9 bases agree with TRBD1. The J segment lost 6 bases and the V segment lost 5 bases, leaving 4 bases of the junction unmatched. CDR1 DFQATT and CDR2 SNEGSKA come from the germline V gene (reference sequence). The CDR3 runs 13 residues. CDR3 nucleotides: TGCAGTGCTCGGGGACAGGGCCCCGGGGAGCTGTTTTTT. It is translated as CSARGQGPGELFF.